This TCR beta chain was observed in a study of blood T cell repertoires in COVID-19. Across the study: Samples of COVID-19 (acute and convalescent) were obtained from the United States, Italy and Spain.

A Seattle source enrolled patients during active infection and followed them longitudinally. CDR1 MNHEY and CDR2 SMNVEV come from the germline V gene (reference sequence). With 5 bases clipped from V and 8 bases from J, the junction kept 7 bases outside the gene matches. The CDR3 loop spans 14 amino acids. Under the authors' procedure: Estimation of nucleated cell counts was performed using reference gene primer amplification. Only in-frame clones appear in the TCRdb table, and some are missing; sequencing was by immunoSEQ multiplex PCR. The V and J calls and clone size were taken over from that table, and D and trimming were inferred from the DNA. The sample contains about 280,000 clones, 89% of which appear only once.

This rearrangement joins TRBV27 to TRBJ2-1; 9 bases fit TRBD2. This receptor was identified in a woman under 40 with COVID-19, enrolled during active disease. Sequenced input: peripheral blood. DNA for the CDR3: TGTGCCAGCAGTCGGCGGGGGGGCCCTGATGAGCAGTTCTTC. This translates into CASSRRGGPDEQFF.